This T cell receptor beta chain was captured by sequencing in a study of HIV-infected patients and healthy controls. Study information: No general T-cell lymphocytopenia was present, and per-chain CDR3 totals resembled those of controls.

Concerning this clonotype itself: Its cognate antigen is unknown.

CDR1 is MNHNS and CDR2 is SASEGT in the germline V gene. The CDR3 is made up of 13 amino acids. Reverse transcription used around 500 ng RNA and constant-region primers for alpha and beta. Separate chain-specific third strand synthesis with multiplexing indices produced the alpha and beta libraries. Two random hexamers, added before amplification and joined, formed each molecule's 12-nucleotide barcode. Each CDR3 protein is one row after TCRdb ran MiXCR on the 5' RACE reads. Here the sample spans about 5,700 distinct CDR3 sequences, 8.8% being singletons. Findings and caveats of the study: Healthy controls shared more CDR3 sequences between individuals than HIV-infected patients did. In healthy controls, MAIT alpha CDR3s were common; in HIV+ repertoires, severely depleted.

Roughly three months, about 14 weeks, into antiretroviral therapy, follow-up blood was collected. Whole blood was used without fractionation, so all unsorted peripheral T cells were included. This sample comprised blood, obtained during antiretroviral therapy. The TCR originated in an adult with HIV infection. V and J are TRBV6-1 and TRBJ2-7; the D gene is possibly TRBD2 (5 bases). CDR3 in DNA: TGTGTCCTCGAACGAGGGCGCTCCTACGAGCAGTACTTC. Its translation: CVLERGRSYEQYF.